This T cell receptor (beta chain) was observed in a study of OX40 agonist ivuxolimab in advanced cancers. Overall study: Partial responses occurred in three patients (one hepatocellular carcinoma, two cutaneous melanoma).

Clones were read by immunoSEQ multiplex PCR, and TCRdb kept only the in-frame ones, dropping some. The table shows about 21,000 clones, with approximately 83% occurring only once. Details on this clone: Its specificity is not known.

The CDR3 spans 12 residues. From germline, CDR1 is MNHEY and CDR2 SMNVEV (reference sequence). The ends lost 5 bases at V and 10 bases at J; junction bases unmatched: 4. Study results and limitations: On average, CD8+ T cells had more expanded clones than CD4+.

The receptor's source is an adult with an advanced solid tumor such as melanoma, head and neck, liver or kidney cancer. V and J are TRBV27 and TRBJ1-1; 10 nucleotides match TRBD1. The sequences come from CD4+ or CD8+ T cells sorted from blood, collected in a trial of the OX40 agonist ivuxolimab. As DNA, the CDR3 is TGTGCCAGCAGTCCGGGGACAGGGGTAGCTTTCTTT. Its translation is CASSPGTGVAFF.